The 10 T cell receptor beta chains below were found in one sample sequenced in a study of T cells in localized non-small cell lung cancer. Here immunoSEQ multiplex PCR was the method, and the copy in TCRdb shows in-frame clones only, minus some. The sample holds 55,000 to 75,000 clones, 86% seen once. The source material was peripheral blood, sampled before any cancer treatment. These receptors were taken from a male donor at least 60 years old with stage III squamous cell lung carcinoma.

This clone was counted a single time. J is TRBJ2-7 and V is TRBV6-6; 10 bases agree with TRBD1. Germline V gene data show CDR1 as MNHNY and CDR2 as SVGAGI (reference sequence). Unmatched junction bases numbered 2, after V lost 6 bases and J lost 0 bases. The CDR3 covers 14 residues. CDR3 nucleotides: TGTGCCAGCAGCCGGACAGGGGGCTCCTACGAGCAGTACGTC. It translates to CASSRTGGSYEQYV.

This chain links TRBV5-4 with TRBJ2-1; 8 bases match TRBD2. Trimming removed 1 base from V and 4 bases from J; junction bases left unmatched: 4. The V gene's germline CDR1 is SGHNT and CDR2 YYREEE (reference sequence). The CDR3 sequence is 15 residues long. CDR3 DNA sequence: TGTGCCAGCAGCTTGTGGCGGGGGGATTACAATGAGCAGTTCTTC. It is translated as CASSLWRGDYNEQFF. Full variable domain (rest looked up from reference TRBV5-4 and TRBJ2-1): ETGVTQSPTHLIKTRGQQVTLRCSSQSGHNTVSWYQQALGQGPQFIFQYYREEENGRGNFPPRFSGLQFPNYSSELNVNALELDDSALYLCASSLWRGDYNEQFFGPGTRLTVL.

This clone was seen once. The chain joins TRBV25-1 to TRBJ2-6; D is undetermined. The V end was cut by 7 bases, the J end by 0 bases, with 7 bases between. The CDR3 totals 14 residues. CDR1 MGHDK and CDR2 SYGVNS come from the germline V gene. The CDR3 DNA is TGTGCCAGCACTAGGAGCTCTGGGGCCAACGTCCTGACTTTC. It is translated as CASTRSSGANVLTF.

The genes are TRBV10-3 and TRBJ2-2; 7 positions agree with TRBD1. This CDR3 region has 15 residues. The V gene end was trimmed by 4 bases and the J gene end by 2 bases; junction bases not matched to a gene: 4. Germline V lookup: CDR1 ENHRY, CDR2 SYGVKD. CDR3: CAISGTGENTGELFF. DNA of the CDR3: TGTGCCATCAGTGGAACAGGGGAAAACACCGGGGAGCTGTTTTTT.

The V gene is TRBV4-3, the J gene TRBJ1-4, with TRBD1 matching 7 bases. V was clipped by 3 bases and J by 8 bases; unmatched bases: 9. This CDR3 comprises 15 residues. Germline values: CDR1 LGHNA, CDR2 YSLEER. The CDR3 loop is CASSQRGQVSEKLFF. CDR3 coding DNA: TGCGCCAGCAGCCAGCGCGGACAGGTTTCAGAAAAACTGTTTTTT.

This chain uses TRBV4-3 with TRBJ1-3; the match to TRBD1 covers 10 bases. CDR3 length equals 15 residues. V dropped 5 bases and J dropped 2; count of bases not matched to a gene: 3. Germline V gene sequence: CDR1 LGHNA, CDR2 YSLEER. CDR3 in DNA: TGCGCCAGCAGCAGGGGACAGGGGACTGGAAACACCATATATTTT. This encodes CASSRGQGTGNTIYF.

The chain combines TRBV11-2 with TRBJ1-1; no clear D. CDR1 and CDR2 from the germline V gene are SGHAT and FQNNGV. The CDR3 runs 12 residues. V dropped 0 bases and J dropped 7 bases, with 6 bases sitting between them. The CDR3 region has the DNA TGTGCCAGCAGCTTAGAGGGGATTGAAGCTTTCTTT. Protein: CASSLEGIEAFF.

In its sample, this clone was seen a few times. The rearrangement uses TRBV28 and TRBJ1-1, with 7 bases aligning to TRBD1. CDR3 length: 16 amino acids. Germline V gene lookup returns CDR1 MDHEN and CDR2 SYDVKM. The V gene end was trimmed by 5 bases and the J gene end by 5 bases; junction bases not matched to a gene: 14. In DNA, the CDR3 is TGTGCCAGCAGTCCACCCCTAGGAACAGGGGAAACTGAAGCTTTCTTT. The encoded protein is CASSPPLGTGETEAFF.

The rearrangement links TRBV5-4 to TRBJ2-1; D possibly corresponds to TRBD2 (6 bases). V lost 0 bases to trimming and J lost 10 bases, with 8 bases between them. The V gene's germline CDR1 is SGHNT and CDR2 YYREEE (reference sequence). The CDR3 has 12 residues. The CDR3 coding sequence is TGTGCCAGCAGCTTGGACGGGGGAGAGCAGTTCTTC. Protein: CASSLDGGEQFF.

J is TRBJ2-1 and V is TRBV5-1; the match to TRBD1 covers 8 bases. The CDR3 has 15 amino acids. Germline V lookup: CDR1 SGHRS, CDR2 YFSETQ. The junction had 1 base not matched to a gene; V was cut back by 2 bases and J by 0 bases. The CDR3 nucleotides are TGCGCCAGCAGCTTTACAGGGGGCTCCTACAATGAGCAGTTCTTC. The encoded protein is CASSFTGGSYNEQFF.